The source of this TCR beta chain is a study of identical twins. A universal primer site was added by template switching, and unique molecular identifiers were carried by the cDNA. A single record per CDR3 protein comes from TCRdb applying MiXCR to the 5' RACE reads. Of approximately 680,000 distinct CDR3 sequences detected, roughly 6.6% appear once; the ten largest clones hold 1.5% to 2%. This clonotype occurred many times. Antigen unknown. Whole-study findings and limits: Twin-shared out-of-frame alpha sequences were enriched for low generation probability. It was out-of-frame TCR alpha sharing in monozygotic twins that models underestimated.

The data were also submitted as part of a second study, on yellow fever vaccine responses in identical twins. This second study says: As reported, the vaccine T cell response of twins seemed partly convergent and partly personalized.

The sample comprised PBMCs. This clonotype was sampled from a woman in her late teens or twenties in good health.

Written as DNA, the CDR3 is TGTGCCAGCACCATGACTAGCGGGAGTGGAGAGCAGTACTTC. Its translation is CASTMTSGSGEQYF. The chain recombines TRBV12-3 or TRBV12-4 with TRBJ2-7; 12 positions match TRBD2. V was clipped by 7 bases and J by 7 bases; unmatched bases: 8. The CDR3 contains 14 residues.